The 6 T cell receptor beta chains given below trace back to one sample, sequenced in a study of spatial heterogeneity in lung cancer. Time point described: blood at routine non-recurrence follow-up after resection. TCRdb ran MiXCR on the 5' RACE reads and lists one entry per CDR3 protein. This sample has about 43,000 distinct CDR3 sequences, with 20% to 25% found just once. The source was PBMCs, collected at follow-up. The source is a female donor with early-stage non-small cell lung cancer.

As for this clonotype: This may stem from a read error, because a much larger clone lies one nucleotide away. The CDR3 loop is CASSFLQGRTVTQYF. DNA for the CDR3: TGTGCCAGCAGCTTCCTACAGGGGCGCACAGTTACGCAGTATTTT. The V gene is TRBV11-2, the J gene TRBJ2-3; the match to TRBD1 covers 7 bases. This CDR3 is 15 amino acids long. Germline values: CDR1 SGHAT, CDR2 FQNNGV.

This clonotype was seen only a few times. The chain has TRBV7-3 and TRBJ2-5; D is undetermined. V was pared by 5 bases and J by 5 bases, with 12 bases between. CDR3 length: 13 residues. Germline CDR1 and CDR2: SGHTA and FQGTGA. The CDR3 nucleotides read TGTGCCAGCAGCCGAGGAGCGAGGGAGACCCAGTACTTC. Protein product: CASSRGARETQYF.

This clonotype was counted between two and nine times. V usage is TRBV5-1 and J usage is TRBJ2-1; D gene unclear. The CDR3 runs 13 residues. Germline lookup yields CDR1 SGHRS and CDR2 YFSETQ. With 2 bases removed from V and 4 bases from J, the gap between germline ends came to 7 bases. CDR3 DNA sequence: TGCGCCAGCAGCTTAGCGCCGTACAATGAGCAGTTCTTC. Translation: CASSLAPYNEQFF.

This clonotype turned up a few times. J is TRBJ2-1 and V is TRBV29-1, with D hard to call. Trimming cost V 5 bases and J 0 bases, with 11 bases left between them. Germline V CDR1 and CDR2: SQVTM, ANQGSEA. The CDR3 sequence is 14 residues long. Written as DNA, the CDR3 is TGCAGCGTTAAGAAGCGCAACTCCTACAATGAGCAGTTCTTC. It codes for CSVKKRNSYNEQFF.

This clonotype has a handful of counts. V is TRBV7-8 and J is TRBJ2-3; D is unclear. The CDR3 has 14 residues. The V and J ends lost 10 bases and 4 bases respectively, with 18 bases between them. Per the germline V gene, CDR1 is SGHVS and CDR2 is FQNEAQ. The DNA for the CDR3 is TGTGCCACACGGGCGGTGACGAACTCAGATACGCAGTATTTT. This sequence encodes CATRAVTNSDTQYF.

This clonotype was counted at least ten times. The rearrangement links TRBV7-9 to TRBJ1-1, with unresolved D. The CDR3 sequence is 15 residues long. V was cut by 5 bases and J by 1 base, with 14 bases left in between. Germline V gene sequence: CDR1 SEHNR, CDR2 FQNEAQ (reference sequence). The CDR3 loop is CASSPHRGRNTEAFF. The CDR3 region has the DNA TGTGCCAGCAGCCCGCATCGGGGAAGGAACACTGAAGCTTTCTTT.